This TCR beta chain is drawn from a study of tacrolimus-resistant gene-edited T cells for transplant recipients (dated by TCRdb to 2018 to 2020). Study-wide context: Clonality and clone numbers were compared by TCRbeta sequencing between expanded FKBP12 knockout and unedited CMV-specific T cell products. A couple of donors were sequenced, each contributing one unedited and one FKBP12 knockout CMV-specific T cell product. To rule out clonal outgrowth driven by transformation after gene editing, repertoire sequencing was carried out as a safety check. Overall results and qualifications from the work: No Morisita similarity was observed between repertoires from different donors, whereas high similarity was observed between knockout and unedited products from the same donor. It was concluded by the authors that the TCRbeta repertoire was not drastically skewed by gene editing and that excessive clonal expansion was not caused by gene editing. The repertoire comparisons shown in Figure 5 were based on n = 2. Comparable clonality, top-10 clone read coverage, and total clone numbers were found for knockout and unedited products.

Per the germline V gene, LGHNT is the CDR1 and FRNRAP is the CDR2. V is pared back by 6 bases and J by 5 bases, with 16 bases lying between the germline termini. Counted from cysteine to phenylalanine, this CDR3 has 14 amino acids. CDR3 DNA is the only sequence kept; it has 42 bases, read in frame from the first base. Genomic DNA served as the input for TCRbeta sequencing, which was run through the immunoSEQ service. The original methods were these. The repertoires were analyzed in immunoSEQ ANALYZER 3.0, which was used to calculate Morisita similarity, clonality, top-10 clone coverage and total clone counts. Clonality was scaled such that a value of 1 indicated a monoclonal product and lower values indicated more diverse products. The immuneACCESS repertoire file appears here via TCRdb, limited to in-frame rearrangements. These files lack a portion of the clones; in checked studies, under half of the deficit traces to unresolved V genes, and the cause of the others is not known. That table gives V, J and clone size, and the DNA gave D and trimming. For this sample the table gives some 750 clones, of which 44% were detected only once. The biggest ten clones account for about 80% of the sample.

The sample's treatment or condition label is to be understood as: CRISPR-Cas9 RNP knockout of FKBP12 using synthetic sgRNA#2. PBMCs were stimulated for about 6 hours with overlapping CMV pp65 and IE-1 peptide pools before enrichment with an IFNgamma secretion assay kit. On day 7, FKBP12 knockout was carried out by electroporation of Cas9 ribonucleoprotein with an Amaxa 4D-Nucleofector. After enrichment, the CMV-specific T cells were expanded in culture with recombinant human IL-7 and IL-15. Before cryopreservation, T cell products were cultured for under 25 days. CMV-specific T cells were enriched from PBMCs by IFNgamma secretion after activation. Ribonucleoprotein complexes contained recombinant Streptococcus pyogenes Cas9 protein precomplexed with FKBP12-specific sgRNA. Synthetic sgRNA#2 was selected for subsequent experiments as the most effective, GMP-preferred guide. The sample holds a few counts of this clone. Base-call qualities are not available, and no considerably larger clone is one nucleotide away.

This TCR came from a human donor in good health, a blood donor. This specimen was a CMV-specific product grown in culture, taken from cells with FKBP12 knockout. The sample's cell subset or site label, decoded: expanded CMV-specific T cell product isolated by IFNgamma secretion after CMV peptide stimulation. The chain is encoded by TRBV12-5 joined to TRBJ1-2; the D gene identity is not certain. The CDR3 protein sequence reads: CASGPYPFWYGYTF. The nucleotide sequence reads TGTGCTAGTGGCCCTTATCCCTTTTGGTATGGCTACACCTTC.